Shown below are 30 T cell receptor beta chains from a single sample sequenced in a study of OX40 agonist ivuxolimab in advanced cancers. This table comes from immunoSEQ multiplex PCR, and its TCRdb copy is limited to in-frame clones, with some not included. Of about 43,000 clones detected, roughly 93% appear once; the ten largest clones hold roughly a fifth. This material consisted of CD4+ or CD8+ T cells sorted from blood, taken in a trial of the OX40 agonist ivuxolimab. The source of these receptors is an adult with an advanced solid tumor such as melanoma, head and neck, liver or kidney cancer.

The chain couples TRBV15 to TRBJ2-2, with D perhaps matching TRBD1 (6 bases). Germline assignment: CDR1 LNHNV and CDR2 YYDKDF (reference sequence). V lost 0 bases and J 6 bases, leaving 20 bases between the germline ends. The CDR3 totals 18 residues. CDR3 in DNA: TGTGCCACCAGCAGAGAACTGGGCGCAAGGGGGTCGGCCGGGGAGCTGTTTTTT. Protein product: CATSRELGARGSAGELFF. Full variable domain (outside the CDR3, taken from reference TRBV15 and TRBJ2-2): DAMVIQNPRYQVTQFGKPVTLSCSQTLNHNVMYWYQQKSSQAPKLLFHYYDKDFNNEADTPDNFQSRRPNTSFCFLDIRSPGLGDTAMYLCATSRELGARGSAGELFFGEGSRLTVL.

The chain uses TRBV18 and TRBJ2-7; D may correspond to TRBD1 or TRBD2 (5 bases each). From germline, CDR1 is KGHSH and CDR2 LQKENI. CDR3 length: 15 residues. V was cut by 1 base and J by 4 bases, with 14 bases left in between. CDR3 nucleotides: TGTGCCAGCTCACCACTCCGGGACGAGACGTACGAGCAGTACTTC. As protein: CASSPLRDETYEQYF.

This clone came up once. V and J are TRBV7-9 and TRBJ2-7; D ambiguous. Germline V CDR1 and CDR2: SEHNR, FQNEAQ (reference sequence). The CDR3 loop spans 13 amino acids. With 3 bases removed from V and 3 bases from J, the gap between germline ends came to 9 bases. The CDR3 is CASSFAPGYEQYF. The DNA of the CDR3 is TGTGCCAGCAGCTTCGCGCCGGGCTACGAGCAGTACTTC.

The chain recombines TRBV19 with TRBJ2-7; D remains unclear. With 3 bases removed from V and 2 bases from J, the gap between germline ends came to 11 bases. The germline V gene encodes CDR1 LNHDA and CDR2 SQIVND (reference sequence). This CDR3 region has 14 residues. CDR3 DNA: TGTGCCAGTAGTATCGCCGCCAGTGCCTACGAGCAGTACTTC. This codes for CASSIAASAYEQYF.

Regarding this clone: The junction departs from the called germline gene at one end, perhaps through a read error. The rearrangement uses TRBV27 and TRBJ2-7; D gene uncertain. From germline, CDR1 is MNHEY and CDR2 SMNVEV (reference sequence). The CDR3 runs 13 residues. CDR3 amino acids: CASSFGQAYEQHF. In DNA, the CDR3 is TGTGCCAGCAGTTTCGGTCAAGCCTACGAGCAGCACTTC.

This clone was seen a single time. The CDR3 loop is CASSEMFFGREGEQYF. CDR3 bases: TGTGCCAGCAGTGAAATGTTTTTCGGCAGGGAGGGCGAGCAGTACTTC. V gene TRBV6-1 combines with J gene TRBJ2-7; TRBD2 aligns across 7 bases. V dropped 2 bases and J dropped 6; count of bases not matched to a gene: 13. CDR1 is MNHNS, CDR2 SASEGT, per germline. The CDR3 runs to 16 residues.

The chain carries TRBV5-1 and TRBJ2-5, with D uncertain. This CDR3 is 11 amino acids long. The ends were cut back, 3 bases at V and 2 bases at J, with 2 bases in the middle. The germline V gene encodes CDR1 SGHRS and CDR2 YFSETQ. The CDR3 nucleotides read TGCGCCAGCAGCTCTCAAGAGACCCAGTACTTC. This sequence encodes CASSSQETQYF.

The chain recombines TRBV11-2 with TRBJ2-5, with D possibly being TRBD1 (5 bases). The V and J ends lost 3 bases and 2 bases respectively, with 13 bases between them. The length of the CDR3 is 15 residues. Germline CDR1 and CDR2: SGHAT and FQNNGV. Written as DNA, the CDR3 is TGTGCCAGCAGCTTCGACGGCAGGGAACAAGAGACCCAGTACTTC. As protein: CASSFDGREQETQYF.

V and J are TRBV2 and TRBJ2-1, with 10 bases that match TRBD2. V was clipped by 9 bases and J by 0 bases; unmatched bases: 14. The CDR3 is 18 amino acids. Germline CDR1 is SNHLY and CDR2 is FYNNEI. CDR3 region: CASLGLAGGQSSYNEQFF. The CDR3 region has the DNA TGTGCCAGTCTGGGCTTAGCGGGAGGTCAGAGCTCCTACAATGAGCAGTTCTTC.

This chain uses TRBV6-1 with TRBJ2-6; D call uncertain. There are 15 residues in the CDR3. V gave up 4 bases and J gave up 0 bases, with 7 bases separating them. CDR1 is MNHNS, CDR2 SASEGT, per germline. CDR3 sequence reads: CASSVWFSGANVLTF. CDR3 DNA sequence: TGTGCCAGCAGTGTTTGGTTCTCTGGGGCCAACGTCCTGACTTTC.

The rearrangement links TRBV19 to TRBJ2-1; D is unclear. The ends were cut back, 3 bases at V and 5 bases at J, with 8 bases in the middle. CDR3 length: 13 residues. Germline V gene sequence: CDR1 LNHDA, CDR2 SQIVND (reference sequence). The CDR3 region has the DNA TGTGCCAGTAGTATCCTTTTGAACAATGAGCAGTTCTTC. Protein: CASSILLNNEQFF.

This rearrangement joins TRBV13 to TRBJ1-1, with a tentative D call TRBD1 (5 bases). The germline CDR1 and CDR2 sequences are PRHDT and FYEKMQ (reference sequence). The CDR3 has 13 amino acids. Trimming took 0 bases from V and 10 from J, leaving 12 bases between them. The CDR3 nucleotides are TGTGCCAGCAGCTTAGGGCAGGGAGTTGGAGCTTTCTTT. Encoded protein: CASSLGQGVGAFF.

The chain uses TRBV11-2 and TRBJ1-4; 8 positions agree with TRBD1. J lost 4 bases, V lost 5 bases, and 6 bases had no gene match. Germline V gene lookup returns CDR1 SGHAT and CDR2 FQNNGV. CDR3 length: 15 residues. Here the CDR3 reads CASSTGQGYNEKLFF. Written as DNA, the CDR3 is TGTGCCAGCAGCACCGGACAGGGCTATAATGAAAAACTGTTTTTT.

This chain links TRBV29-1 with TRBJ1-2; 12 bases are shared with TRBD1. The CDR3 contains 14 residues. Losses at the gene ends were 3 bases for V and 8 bases for J; bases not matched to a gene: 7. Germline loops: CDR1 SQVTM, CDR2 ANQGSEA. The CDR3 here is CSVDLGQGADGYTF. CDR3 bases: TGCAGCGTTGACCTGGGACAGGGGGCTGACGGCTACACCTTC.

The chain links TRBV28 to TRBJ2-7; D not resolved. Germline-derived CDR1 and CDR2 are MDHEN and SYDVKM. V lost 5 bases, J lost 4 bases, and 9 bases lay in between. This CDR3 comprises 12 residues. This chain's CDR3 is CASSPSWYEQYF. The CDR3 region has the DNA TGTGCCAGCAGTCCCTCGTGGTACGAGCAGTACTTC.

The V gene is TRBV9, the J gene TRBJ2-3; unclear D gene. CDR1 and CDR2 (germline): SGDLS, YYNGEE. Deletions cut 2 bases from V and 0 bases from J, with 16 bases between. The CDR3 extends over 17 amino acids. This chain's CDR3 is CASSVLTTDFSTDTQYF. The DNA for the CDR3 is TGTGCCAGCAGCGTCTTAACGACGGATTTTAGCACAGATACGCAGTATTTT.

The chain is built from TRBV7-8 and TRBJ1-5, with D tentatively TRBD1 (5 bases). The V and J ends lost 0 bases and 5 bases respectively, with 14 bases between them. Germline V gene lookup returns CDR1 SGHVS and CDR2 FQNEAQ. The CDR3 extends over 16 amino acids. The CDR3 nucleotides read TGTGCCAGCAGCTTAGCTTGGCAGGGCACCGATCAGCCCCAGCATTTT. Translated: CASSLAWQGTDQPQHF.

The CDR3: CATHSTGPSNTGELFF. The CDR3 DNA follows: TGCGCCACCCATTCGACAGGGCCCTCGAACACCGGGGAGCTGTTTTTT. The rearrangement uses TRBV10-1 and TRBJ2-2, with TRBD1 matching over 7 bases. The CDR3 contains 16 residues. Looked up from germline, CDR1 is WNHNN and CDR2 is SYGVQD (reference sequence). V lost 10 bases to trimming and J lost 0 bases; unmatched junction nucleotides: 11.

The V and J genes are TRBV5-5 and TRBJ2-3; D unclear. The CDR3 runs to 13 residues. The V gene's germline CDR1 is SGHKS and CDR2 YYEKEE (reference sequence). The V end was cut by 4 bases, the J end by 1 base, with 7 bases between. Here the CDR3 DNA reads TGTGCCAGCAGCGTTAGGGGCACAGATACGCAGTATTTT. Protein: CASSVRGTDTQYF.

The rearrangement links TRBV11-2 to TRBJ2-1, with D possibly matching TRBD1 (6 bases). The CDR3 contains 15 residues. Trimming took off 5 bases at V and 0 bases at J, with 11 bases between the two ends. Germline values: CDR1 SGHAT, CDR2 FQNNGV. The CDR3: CASSPTGSSYNEQFF. In DNA, the CDR3 is TGTGCCAGCAGCCCCACAGGGAGCTCCTACAATGAGCAGTTCTTC.

The J gene is TRBJ2-7, the V gene TRBV4-1; TRBD2 agrees at 12 bases. The junction had 6 bases not matched to a gene; V was cut back by 6 bases and J by 0 bases. The CDR3 spans 16 residues. Germline V gene data show CDR1 as MGHRA and CDR2 as YSYEKL. This CDR3 reads CASSWTSGISSYEQYF. The CDR3 DNA follows: TGCGCCAGCAGTTGGACTAGCGGGATTAGCTCCTACGAGCAGTACTTC.

V gene TRBV18 combines with J gene TRBJ2-7, with D possibly TRBD2 on 5 matching bases. The germline V gene has CDR1 KGHSH and CDR2 LQKENI. V was cut by 2 bases and J by 6 bases, with 11 bases left in between. CDR3 length equals 13 residues. Here the CDR3 DNA reads TGTGCCAGCTCACCAGAGGGCTCCAGCGAGCAGTACTTC. This sequence encodes CASSPEGSSEQYF.

The J gene is TRBJ2-6, the V gene TRBV5-1; D gene uncertain. Trimming removed 3 bases at V and 2 bases at J, with 6 bases between. Germline CDR1 is SGHRS and CDR2 is YFSETQ. This CDR3 has 14 amino acids. CDR3: CASSSATGANVLTF. The CDR3 DNA is TGCGCCAGCAGCTCAGCGACTGGGGCCAACGTCCTGACTTTC.

The chain links TRBV28 to TRBJ1-1; no firm D call. V lost 7 bases to trimming and J lost 4 bases, with 13 bases between them. The CDR3 is 13 residues long. The germline V gene has CDR1 MDHEN and CDR2 SYDVKM. In nucleotides, the CDR3 is TGTGCCAGCAACGACCTGGCTCCCACTGAAGCTTTCTTT. Amino acids: CASNDLAPTEAFF.

The rearrangement joins TRBV19 to TRBJ2-7; TRBD2 matches at 9 bases. V lost 4 bases to trimming and J lost 4 bases; unmatched junction nucleotides: 8. This CDR3 has 15 amino acids. Looked up from germline, CDR1 is LNHDA and CDR2 is SQIVND (reference sequence). This CDR3 reads CASSNEAGGSYEQYF. In DNA, the CDR3 is TGTGCCAGTAGTAATGAAGCGGGGGGATCGTACGAGCAGTACTTC.

The V gene is TRBV4-2, the J gene TRBJ2-3, with D maybe TRBD1 (5 bases). The CDR3 runs to 15 residues. Germline V CDR1 and CDR2: LGHNA, YNFKEQ. Deletions cut 8 bases from V and 2 bases from J, with 17 bases between. The CDR3: CASGAETGLTDTQYF. CDR3 sequence (DNA): TGTGCCAGCGGGGCGGAGACTGGGCTCACAGATACGCAGTATTTT.

The rearrangement links TRBV19 to TRBJ1-5; no firm D call. Trimming pared 2 bases from V and 1 base from J, leaving 9 bases between. Germline V gives CDR1 LNHDA, CDR2 SQIVND (reference sequence). The CDR3 sequence is 15 residues long. The CDR3 nucleotides read TGTGCCAGTAGTATATACGGGGAAAGCAATCAGCCCCAGCATTTT. Its protein is CASSIYGESNQPQHF.

This chain uses TRBV7-6 with TRBJ2-3; D ambiguous. The length of the CDR3 is 15 residues. CDR1 is SGHVS, CDR2 FNYEAQ, per germline. Trimming took 8 bases from V and 1 from J, leaving 16 bases between them. As DNA, the CDR3 is TGTGCCAGCCAGCATGCGGTCAGAGGCACAGATACGCAGTATTTT. Translated: CASQHAVRGTDTQYF.

This chain uses TRBV7-8 with TRBJ2-1, with TRBD2 identical over 9 bases. Unmatched junction bases numbered 4, after V lost 1 base and J lost 0 bases. Germline V gives CDR1 SGHVS, CDR2 FQNEAQ. CDR3 length equals 17 residues. The CDR3 DNA is TGTGCCAGCAGCTTAGGTGCTAGCGGGGTCTCCTACAATGAGCAGTTCTTC. Translated, it gives CASSLGASGVSYNEQFF.

This chain uses TRBV4-1 with TRBJ2-1; 9 bases align to TRBD2. V was clipped by 4 bases and J by 9 bases; unmatched bases: 7. The CDR3 covers 14 residues. The V gene's germline CDR1 is MGHRA and CDR2 YSYEKL. The CDR3 DNA reads as TGCGCCAGCAGCCCGGGACTAGCCCTCGGTGAGCAGTTCTTC. This encodes CASSPGLALGEQFF.